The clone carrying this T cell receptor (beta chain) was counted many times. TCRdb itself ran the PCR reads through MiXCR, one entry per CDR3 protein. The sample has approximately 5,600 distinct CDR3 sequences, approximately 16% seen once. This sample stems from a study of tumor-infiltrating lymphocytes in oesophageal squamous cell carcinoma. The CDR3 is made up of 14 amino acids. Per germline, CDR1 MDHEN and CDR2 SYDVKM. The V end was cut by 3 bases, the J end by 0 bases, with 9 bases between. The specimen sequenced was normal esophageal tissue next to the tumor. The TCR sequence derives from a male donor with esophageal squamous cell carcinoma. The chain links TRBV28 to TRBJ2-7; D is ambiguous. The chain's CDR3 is CASSFVWASYEQYF. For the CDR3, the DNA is TGTGCCAGCAGTTTCGTTTGGGCCTCCTACGAGCAGTACTTC.